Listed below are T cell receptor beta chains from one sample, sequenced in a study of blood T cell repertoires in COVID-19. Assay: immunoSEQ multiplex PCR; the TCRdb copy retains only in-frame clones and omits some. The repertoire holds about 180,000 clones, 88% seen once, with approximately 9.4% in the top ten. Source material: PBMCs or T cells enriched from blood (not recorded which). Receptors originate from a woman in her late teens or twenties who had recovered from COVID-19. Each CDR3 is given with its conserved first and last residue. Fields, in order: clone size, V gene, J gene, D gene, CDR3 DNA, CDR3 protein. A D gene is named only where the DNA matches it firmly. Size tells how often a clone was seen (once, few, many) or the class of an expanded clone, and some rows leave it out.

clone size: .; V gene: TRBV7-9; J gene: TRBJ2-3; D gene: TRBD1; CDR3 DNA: TGTGCCAGCAGCTCGACAGGGGGCAACACAGATACGCAGTATTTT; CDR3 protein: CASSSTGGNTDTQYF
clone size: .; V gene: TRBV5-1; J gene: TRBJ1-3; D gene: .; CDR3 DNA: TGCGCCAGCAGCGCCGCCGTAGAAACAGCCTCTGGAAACACCATATATTTT; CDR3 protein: CASSAAVETASGNTIYF
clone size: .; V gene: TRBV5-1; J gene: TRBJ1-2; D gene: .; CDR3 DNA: TGCGCCAGCAGCTGGGTCTCAGGGGCTCCAGCTACTAACTATGGCTACACCTTC; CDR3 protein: CASSWVSGAPATNYGYTF
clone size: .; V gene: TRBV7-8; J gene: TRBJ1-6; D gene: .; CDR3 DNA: TGTGCCAGCAGCCCAACCGGGGGGGGTAATTCACCCCTCCACTTT; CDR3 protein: CASSPTGGGNSPLHF
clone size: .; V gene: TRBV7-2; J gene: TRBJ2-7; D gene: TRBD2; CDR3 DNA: TGTGCCAGCATGACTAGCGAGACGCCCTACGAGCAGTACTTC; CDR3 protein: CASMTSETPYEQYF
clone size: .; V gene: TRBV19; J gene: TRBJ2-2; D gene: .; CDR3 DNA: TGTGCCAGTAGCTATACTTCGGGCGGGGAGCTGTTTTTT; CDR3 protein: CASSYTSGGELFF
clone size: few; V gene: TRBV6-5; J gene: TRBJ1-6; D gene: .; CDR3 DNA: TGTGCCAGCAGTTACAGTCCGGGTAATTCACCCCTCCACTTT; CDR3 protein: CASSYSPGNSPLHF
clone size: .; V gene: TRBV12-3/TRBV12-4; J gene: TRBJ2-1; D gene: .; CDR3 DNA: TGTGCCAGCAGGACGACTCCCTACAATGAGCAGTTCTTC; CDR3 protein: CASRTTPYNEQFF
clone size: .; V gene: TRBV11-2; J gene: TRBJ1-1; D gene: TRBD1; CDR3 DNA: TGTGCCAGCAGCGTACAGGGGCACACTGAAGCTTTCTTT; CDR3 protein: CASSVQGHTEAFF
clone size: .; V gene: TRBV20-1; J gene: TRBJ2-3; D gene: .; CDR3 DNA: TGCAGTGAGGGGTTCGGAGATACGCAGTATTTT; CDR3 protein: CSEGFGDTQYF
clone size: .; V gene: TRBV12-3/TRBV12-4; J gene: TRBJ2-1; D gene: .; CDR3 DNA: TGTGCCAGCACCCAGGGGAATGAGCAGTTCTTC; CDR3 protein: CASTQGNEQFF
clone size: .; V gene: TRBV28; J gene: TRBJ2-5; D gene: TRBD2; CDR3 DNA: TGTGCCAGCAGTTACTCCTTTGCGGGGGAAGAGACCCAGTACTTC; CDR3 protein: CASSYSFAGEETQYF
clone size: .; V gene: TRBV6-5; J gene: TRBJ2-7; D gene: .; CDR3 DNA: TGTGCCAGCAGGGCCAGGGCCGGGTCCTACGAGCAGTACTTC; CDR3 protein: CASRARAGSYEQYF
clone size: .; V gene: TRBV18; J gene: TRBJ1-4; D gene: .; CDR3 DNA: TGTGCCAGCTCACCACGAGACAGCAATGAAAAACTGTTTTTT; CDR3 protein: CASSPRDSNEKLFF
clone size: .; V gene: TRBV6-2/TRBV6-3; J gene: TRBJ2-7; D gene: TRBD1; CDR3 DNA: TGTGCCAGCAGTTACCCAGGGACAGCCTACGAGCAGTACTTC; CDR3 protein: CASSYPGTAYEQYF
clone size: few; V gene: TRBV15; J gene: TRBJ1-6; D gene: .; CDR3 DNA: TGTGCCACCAGCCGGAAACAGGAAAATAATTCACCCCTCCACTTT; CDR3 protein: CATSRKQENNSPLHF
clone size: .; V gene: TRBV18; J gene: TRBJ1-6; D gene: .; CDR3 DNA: TGTGCCAGCTCACCACAAGGGGCCGATTCACCCCTCCACTTT; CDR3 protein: CASSPQGADSPLHF
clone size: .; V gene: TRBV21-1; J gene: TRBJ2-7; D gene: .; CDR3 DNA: TGTGCCAGCAGCAAAGGGGGCAGACAATTCTACGAGCAGTACTTC; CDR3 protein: CASSKGGRQFYEQYF
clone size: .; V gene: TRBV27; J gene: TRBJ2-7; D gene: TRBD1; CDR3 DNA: TGTGCCAGCAGTGGCTCGTTACAGGGGCGTGAGCAGTACTTC; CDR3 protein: CASSGSLQGREQYF
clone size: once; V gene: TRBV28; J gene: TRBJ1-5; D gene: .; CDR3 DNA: TGTGCCAGCAGTGATCTTATCTTTAGTCAGCCCCAGCATTTT; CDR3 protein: CASSDLIFSQPQHF
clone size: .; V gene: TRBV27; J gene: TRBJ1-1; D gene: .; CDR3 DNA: TGTGCCAGCAGCCCAATGAGGATGGTCCCCCCACGAGCTTTCTTT; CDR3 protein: CASSPMRMVPPRAFF
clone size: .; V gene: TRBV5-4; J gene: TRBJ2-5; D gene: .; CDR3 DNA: TGTGCCAGCAGCTTACAAGCCCGGGGTGAAGAGACCCAGTACTTC; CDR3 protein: CASSLQARGEETQYF
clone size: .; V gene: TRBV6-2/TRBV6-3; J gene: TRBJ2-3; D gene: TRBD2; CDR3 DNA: TGTGCCAGCAGTTATACCTTCCCGACTAGCTGGGAAGATACGCAGTATTTT; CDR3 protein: CASSYTFPTSWEDTQYF
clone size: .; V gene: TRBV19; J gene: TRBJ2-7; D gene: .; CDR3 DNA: TGTGCCAGTAGTATGGCAGGGTACTACGAGCAGTACTTC; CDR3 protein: CASSMAGYYEQYF
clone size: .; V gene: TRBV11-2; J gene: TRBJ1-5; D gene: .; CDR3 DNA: TGTGCCAGCAGCCGGGGGAGGACTGGCAATCAGCCCCAGCATTTT; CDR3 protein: CASSRGRTGNQPQHF
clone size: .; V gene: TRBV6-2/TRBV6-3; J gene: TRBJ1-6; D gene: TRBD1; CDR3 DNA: TGTGCCAGCAGCTTAGGGGGCGGTAATTCACCCCTCCACTTT; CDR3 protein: CASSLGGGNSPLHF
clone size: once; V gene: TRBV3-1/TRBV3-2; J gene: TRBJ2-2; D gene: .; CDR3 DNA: TGTGCCAGCAGCCTTGCAGGTAACACCGGGGAGCTGTTTTTT; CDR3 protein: CASSLAGNTGELFF
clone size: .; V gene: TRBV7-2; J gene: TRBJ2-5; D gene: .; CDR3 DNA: TGTGCCAGCAGCTCTGACAGGATCCAAGAGACCCAGTACTTC; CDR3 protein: CASSSDRIQETQYF
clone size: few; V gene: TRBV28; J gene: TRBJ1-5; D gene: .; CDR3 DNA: TGTGCCAGCAGTACCGGACAGCTATTCAATCAGCCCCAGCATTTT; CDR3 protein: CASSTGQLFNQPQHF
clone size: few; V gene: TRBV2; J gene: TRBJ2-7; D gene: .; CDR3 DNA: TGTGCCAGCAGCGTTTACACAGATCTTCTCGAGCAGTACTTC; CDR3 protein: CASSVYTDLLEQYF
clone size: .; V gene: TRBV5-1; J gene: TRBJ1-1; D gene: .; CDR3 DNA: TGCGCCAGCAGCTGGGAGGGTTCTGAAGCTTTCTTT; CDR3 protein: CASSWEGSEAFF
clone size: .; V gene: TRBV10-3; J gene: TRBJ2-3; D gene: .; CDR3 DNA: TGTGCCATCAGTGCGGGGGAAGGGAATACGCAGTATTTT; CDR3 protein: CAISAGEGNTQYF
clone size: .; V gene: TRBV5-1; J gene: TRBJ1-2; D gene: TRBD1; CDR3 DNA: TGCGCCAGCAGCTTTGGGACAGGGGGAGGTAACTATGGCTACACCTTC; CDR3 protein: CASSFGTGGGNYGYTF
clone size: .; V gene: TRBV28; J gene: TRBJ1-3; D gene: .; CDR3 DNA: TGTGCCAGCTGGACTGCTTTTGGAAACACCATATATTTT; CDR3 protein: CASWTAFGNTIYF
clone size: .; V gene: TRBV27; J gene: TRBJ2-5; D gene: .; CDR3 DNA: TGTGCCAGCAGTTCAACAGGGCCGGGGACCCAGTACTTC; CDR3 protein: CASSSTGPGTQYF
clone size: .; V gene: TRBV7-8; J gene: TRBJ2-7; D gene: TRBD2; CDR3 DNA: TGTGCCAGCAGCTTAGGTAGCGGGAGGGCCTACGAGCAGTACTTC; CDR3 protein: CASSLGSGRAYEQYF
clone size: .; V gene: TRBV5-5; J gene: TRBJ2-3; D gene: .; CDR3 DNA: TGTGCCAGCAGCTTAGGGGGTGTGGGCACAGATACGCAGTATTTT; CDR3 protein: CASSLGGVGTDTQYF